This T cell receptor beta chain emerged from a study of blood T cell repertoires in COVID-19. The junction had 10 bases not matched to a gene; V was cut back by 1 base and J by 3 bases. Per germline, CDR1 LGHNA and CDR2 YSLEER. The CDR3 contains 19 residues. The data were produced by immunoSEQ multiplex PCR, yet TCRdb's version contains in-frame clones alone and is incomplete. The repertoire holds about 76,000 clones, about 90% seen once, with about 6% in the top ten. This clone was counted a single time. Sequenced input: peripheral blood. This clonotype originated in a human donor in a cohort sampled during active COVID-19. This rearrangement joins TRBV4-3 to TRBJ2-1; 12 bases are shared with TRBD2. CDR3 amino acids: CASSQGRTSGGPFYNEQFF. CDR3 in DNA: TGCGCCAGCAGCCAAGGGCGTACTAGCGGGGGGCCATTCTACAATGAGCAGTTCTTC.